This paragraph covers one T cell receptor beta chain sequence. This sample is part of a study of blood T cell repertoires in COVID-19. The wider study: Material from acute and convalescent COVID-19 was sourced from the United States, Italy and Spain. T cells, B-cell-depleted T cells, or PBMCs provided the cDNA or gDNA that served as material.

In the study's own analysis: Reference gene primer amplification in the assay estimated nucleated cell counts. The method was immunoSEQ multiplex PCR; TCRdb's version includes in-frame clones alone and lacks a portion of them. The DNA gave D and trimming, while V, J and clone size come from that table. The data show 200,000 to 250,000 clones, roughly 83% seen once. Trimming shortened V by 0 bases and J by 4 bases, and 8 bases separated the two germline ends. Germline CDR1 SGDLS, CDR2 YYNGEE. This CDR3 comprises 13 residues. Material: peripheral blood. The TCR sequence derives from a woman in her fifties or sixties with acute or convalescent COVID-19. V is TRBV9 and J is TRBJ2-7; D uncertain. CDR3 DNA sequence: TGTGCCAGCAGCGTAGCCCCCCAATACGAGCAGTACTTC. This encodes CASSVAPQYEQYF.